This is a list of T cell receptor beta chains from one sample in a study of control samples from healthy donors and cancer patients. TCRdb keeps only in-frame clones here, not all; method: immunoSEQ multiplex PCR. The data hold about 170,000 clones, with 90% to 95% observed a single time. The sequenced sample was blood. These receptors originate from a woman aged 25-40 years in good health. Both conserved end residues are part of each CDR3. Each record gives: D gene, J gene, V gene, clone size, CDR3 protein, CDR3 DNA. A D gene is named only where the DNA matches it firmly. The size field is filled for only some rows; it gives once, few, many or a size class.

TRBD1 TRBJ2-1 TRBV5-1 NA CASSLGQGYNEQFF TGCGCCAGCAGCTTGGGACAGGGGTACAATGAGCAGTTCTTC
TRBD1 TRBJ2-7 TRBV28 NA CASSPSSGQGGYEQYF TGTGCCAGCAGTCCTTCCTCCGGACAGGGTGGTTACGAGCAGTACTTC
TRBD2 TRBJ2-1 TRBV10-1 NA CASSDVQRGEQFF TGCGCCAGCAGTGATGTCCAGCGGGGTGAGCAGTTCTTC
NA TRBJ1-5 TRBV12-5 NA CASGLVVRQKFNQPQHF TGTGCTAGTGGTTTGGTAGTAAGGCAGAAATTCAATCAGCCCCAGCATTTT
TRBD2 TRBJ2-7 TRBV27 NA CASSATSGGAEQYF TGTGCCAGCAGTGCTACTAGCGGGGGGGCCGAGCAGTACTTC
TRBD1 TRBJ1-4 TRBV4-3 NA CASRYRGRDEKLFF TGCGCCAGCAGGTACAGGGGGAGGGATGAAAAACTGTTTTTT
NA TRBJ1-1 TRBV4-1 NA CASSQENTEAFF TGCGCCAGCAGCCAAGAGAACACTGAAGCTTTCTTT
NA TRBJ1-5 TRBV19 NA CASSWRDQPQHF TGTGCCAGTAGTTGGAGGGATCAGCCCCAGCATTTT
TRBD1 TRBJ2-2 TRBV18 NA CASSQLQGAGELFF TGTGCCAGCTCACAACTACAGGGGGCCGGGGAGCTGTTTTTT
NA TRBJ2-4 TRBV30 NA CAWSQWGDIQYF TGTGCCTGGAGTCAGTGGGGGGACATTCAGTACTTC
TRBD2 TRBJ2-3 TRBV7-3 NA CASSLSGGPTDTQYF TGTGCCAGCAGCTTATCGGGGGGGCCCACAGATACGCAGTATTTT
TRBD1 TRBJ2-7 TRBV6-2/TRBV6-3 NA CASSPSETGIEQYF TGTGCCAGCAGCCCATCGGAGACAGGGATCGAGCAGTACTTC
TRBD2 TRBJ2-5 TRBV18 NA CASSPTSGGAKETQYF TGTGCCAGCTCCCCCACTAGCGGGGGGGCTAAAGAGACCCAGTACTTC
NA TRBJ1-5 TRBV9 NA CASSVGGGNQLQHF TGTGCCAGCAGCGTAGGGGGTGGCAATCAGCTCCAGCATTTT
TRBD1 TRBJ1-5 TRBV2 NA CASTGDRLDNQPQHF TGTGCCAGCACCGGGGACAGGCTCGACAATCAGCCCCAGCATTTT
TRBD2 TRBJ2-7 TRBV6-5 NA CASSSGLAVSYEQYF TGTGCCAGCAGTTCCGGACTAGCGGTCTCCTACGAGCAGTACTTC
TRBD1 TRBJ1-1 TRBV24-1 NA CATRDRGDTEAFF TGTGCCACCAGGGACAGGGGAGACACTGAAGCTTTCTTT
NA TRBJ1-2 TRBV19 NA CASSITGVDGYTF TGTGCCAGTAGTATAACGGGGGTCGACGGCTACACCTTC
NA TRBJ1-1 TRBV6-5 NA CASSFQGNTEAFF TGTGCCAGCAGTTTCCAGGGGAACACTGAAGCTTTCTTT
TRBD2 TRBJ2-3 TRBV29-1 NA CSAGTSGRSDTQYF TGCAGCGCAGGGACTAGCGGGAGGTCAGATACGCAGTATTTT
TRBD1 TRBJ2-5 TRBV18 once CASSRYRDSQETQYF TGTGCCAGCTCACGGTACAGGGACAGCCAAGAGACCCAGTACTTC
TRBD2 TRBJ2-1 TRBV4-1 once CASSQPTSGRANEQFF TGCGCCAGCAGCCAACCCACTAGCGGGAGGGCCAATGAGCAGTTCTTC
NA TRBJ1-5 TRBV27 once CASSFNQPQHF TGTGCCAGCAGTTTCAATCAGCCCCAGCATTTT
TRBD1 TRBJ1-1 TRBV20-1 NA CSGQGDTEAFF TGCAGTGGACAGGGTGACACTGAAGCTTTCTTT
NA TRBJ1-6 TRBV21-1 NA CASSKGSPLHF TGTGCCAGCAGCAAAGGTTCACCCCTCCACTTT